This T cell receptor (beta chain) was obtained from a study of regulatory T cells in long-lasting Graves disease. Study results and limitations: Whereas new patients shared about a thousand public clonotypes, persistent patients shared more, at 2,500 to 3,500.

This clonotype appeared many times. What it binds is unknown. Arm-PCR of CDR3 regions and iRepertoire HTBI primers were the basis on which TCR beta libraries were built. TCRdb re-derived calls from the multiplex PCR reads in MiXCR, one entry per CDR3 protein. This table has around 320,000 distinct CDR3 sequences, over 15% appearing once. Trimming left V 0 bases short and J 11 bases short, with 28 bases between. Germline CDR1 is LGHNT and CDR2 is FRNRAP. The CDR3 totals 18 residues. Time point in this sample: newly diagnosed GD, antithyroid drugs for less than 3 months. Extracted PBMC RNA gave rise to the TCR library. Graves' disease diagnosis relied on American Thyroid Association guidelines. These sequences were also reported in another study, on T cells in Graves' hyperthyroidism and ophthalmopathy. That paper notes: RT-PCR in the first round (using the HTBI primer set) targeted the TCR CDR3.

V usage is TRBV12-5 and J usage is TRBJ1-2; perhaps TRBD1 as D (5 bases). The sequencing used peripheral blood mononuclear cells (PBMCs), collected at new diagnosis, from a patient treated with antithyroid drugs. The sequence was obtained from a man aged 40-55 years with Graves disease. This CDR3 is CASGLVLGVSSLTGLYTF. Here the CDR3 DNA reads TGTGCTAGTGGTTTGGTACTTGGAGTCTCCAGCCTCACAGGATTATACACCTTC.